Each of the 5 T cell receptor beta chains below was sequenced from the same sample in a study of T cell clonotyping in hematopoietic cell transplantation (dated by TCRdb to about 2021). This sample's time point label indicates: 180 days after allo-HCT. The library was obtained by the immunoSEQ multiplex PCR assay. TCRdb obtained this table from immuneACCESS and retained in-frame rearrangements with V and J assigned. These tables miss some clones; where compared with another copy, unresolved V genes account for less than half of the shortfall, and the remainder is unexplained. For this sample there are several thousand clones; 60% to 80% appear just once. The ten largest make up about 16% of the sample. The sequenced sample was PBMCs, obtained 180 days after allogeneic stem cell transplant. The receptors originated from a male patient aged 35-55 years who had an allogeneic stem cell transplant from a related donor, so the T cells may come from the graft donor. Some clones in this sample may be carry-over from other donors' samples.

V gene TRBV6-5 combines with J gene TRBJ2-2; D not certain. Trimming left V 0 bases short and J 4 bases short, with 3 bases between. Germline V gene lookup returns CDR1 MNHEY and CDR2 SVGAGI. The CDR3 contains 13 residues. The CDR3 reads CASSYSFTGELFF. The DNA for the CDR3 is TGTGCCAGCAGTTACTCCTTCACCGGGGAGCTGTTTTTT.

The chain has TRBV5-5 and TRBJ1-6, with D possibly being TRBD1 (6 bases). V was trimmed by 0 bases and J by 5 bases, leaving 12 bases between them. CDR3 length equals 16 residues. From germline, CDR1 is SGHKS and CDR2 YYEKEE (reference sequence). As DNA, the CDR3 is TGTGCCAGCAGCTTGGCAGGGGACGGCAATAATTCACCCCTCCACTTT. Its protein product is CASSLAGDGNNSPLHF.

The J gene is TRBJ2-3, the V gene TRBV11-3; D unresolved. CDR1 is SGHNT and CDR2 is YENEEA in the germline V gene. The CDR3 sequence is 13 residues long. V lost 4 bases and J lost 6, with 11 bases in between. In DNA, the CDR3 is TGTGCCAGCAGCTCCACAGCCGAGGATACGCAGTATTTT. It codes for CASSSTAEDTQYF.

V and J are TRBV2 and TRBJ1-2; no reliable D call. Trimming cost V 8 bases and J 5 bases, with 18 bases left between them. Per the germline V gene, CDR1 is SNHLY and CDR2 is FYNNEI. CDR3 length equals 14 residues. CDR3 nucleotides: TGTGCCAGCGCGGGTCTATCGAACTATTATGGCTACACCTTC. It codes for CASAGLSNYYGYTF. The full variable domain, in which reference TRBV2 and TRBJ1-2 provide the parts outside the CDR3, is EPEVTQTPSHQVTQMGQEVILRCVPISNHLYFYWYRQILGQKVEFLVSFYNNEISEKSEIFDDQFSVERPDGSNFTLKIRSTKLEDSAMYFCASAGLSNYYGYTFGSGTRLTVV.

This clone was detected a few times. The chain links TRBV28 to TRBJ1-2, with D possibly being TRBD1 (6 bases). The CDR3 sequence is 15 residues long. Between the trimmed V and J ends, which lost 3 bases and 7 bases, there was a span of 18 bases. The germline gives CDR1 MDHEN, CDR2 SYDVKM. The CDR3 coding sequence is TGTGCCAGCAGTTTCCTTGTTCAGGGGCCGGGTGGCTACACCTTC. This encodes CASSFLVQGPGGYTF.